The clone carrying this T cell receptor beta chain was seen just once. Its antigen is not known. Sequenced by immunoSEQ multiplex PCR; TCRdb stores in-frame clones only, minus some. The sample lists about 46,000 clones, 85% to 95% occurring once. The data derive from a study of a mutant IDH1 vaccine in newly diagnosed glioma. Background on the study: Therapy received beforehand was radiotherapy, temozolomide, or both, with most patients given both. Visit V13 took place at week 47, and visit V12 happened at week 35.

General study points: The vaccine induced immune responses, and these occurred in approximately 93% of patients. Pseudoprogression apparently lacked any relation to changes in top peripheral T cell clonotypes.

Time point meaning: week 35, safety follow-up. Vaccination comprised doses that each held 300 ug of mutant IDH1 20-mer peptide, plus topical imiquimod. The CDR3 extends over 11 amino acids. The V gene's germline CDR1 is SEHNR and CDR2 FQNEAQ (reference sequence). V lost 3 bases and J lost 4, with 3 bases in between. This receptor was identified in a man aged 45-65 years with glioma. This specimen was PBMCs, taken from a glioma patient whose treatment included an IDH1 peptide vaccine. The V call is TRBV7-9, the J call TRBJ2-5; no reliable D call. The chain's CDR3 is CASSFGETQYF. In nucleotides, the CDR3 is TGTGCCAGCAGCTTCGGAGAGACCCAGTACTTC.